The source of this TCR beta chain is a study of early T cells in non-severe SARS-CoV-2 infection (dated by TCRdb to the early 2020s). For context, the study as a whole: Because TCR sequencing relied on bulk RNA taken from unsorted whole blood, pairing of alpha and beta chains was not possible. Study-wide findings and limitations: VDJdb matching was skewed toward anti-spike CD8 responses and likely underestimated virus-specific expansions by missing private and CD4 specificities.

This clonotype has just a few counts. The antigen this receptor binds is unknown. Base quality data are lacking; no much larger clone is found one base away. Libraries came from 5' RACE. Data came from a NextSeq 500. Unique molecular identifiers were attached to individual cDNA molecules in the TCR library protocol so that sequencing error and PCR bias could be corrected. Both TCR alpha and beta chains were sequenced, and tight co-correlation was observed between alpha and beta sequence abundances in each sample. Concerning the study's data processing: V gene, J gene and CDR3 annotation of TCR sequences was performed with Decombinator V4. TCRs were defined as expanded if a significant change between any two time points was detected under a Poisson model with p below 0.0001. TCR abundances were normalised to the total number of TCRs sequenced per sample and expressed as counts per million. MAIT TCRs were defined by TRAV1-2 paired with TRAJ12, TRAJ20 or TRAJ33, and iNKT TCRs by TRAV10 paired with TRAJ18. VDJdb, accessed 1 November 2021, was searched for CMV, EBV and SARS-CoV-2 annotated TCRs, excluding TCRs annotated for multiple antigens. The public sequencing data were trimmed at Q25 with fastp and processed into clonotypes with MiXCR by TCRdb, which kept only in-frame beta chains. Each entry is one CDR3 protein sequence, shown with its most common DNA and genes. The V and J calls follow TCRdb's processing rather than the paper's. The sample table contains over 70,000 distinct CDR3 sequences; only one count was recorded for more than 12% of them. The ten largest account for roughly 3.7% of the sample.

V loses 0 bases of germline sequence and J loses 4 bases, and the interval between the two ends is 22 bases. CDR1 and CDR2 (DFQATT, SNEGSKA) derive from the germline V gene (reference sequence). The cysteine opens and the phenylalanine closes a CDR3 of 17 amino acids. Only CDR3 DNA remains: 51 bases, in frame from the first base. This was a case-control study nested in a cohort of healthcare workers in London, UK, who had nasopharyngeal swab PCR tests and blood samples taken every week. Between 23 and 31 March 2020, the week of the UK lockdown, healthcare workers were enrolled and then followed up weekly for as long as 16 weeks.

This chain joins TRBV20-1 to TRBJ2-7, with a tentative D gene TRBD1 over 6 matching bases. The source of this sequence is an adult who was a healthcare worker with PCR-confirmed SARS-CoV-2 infection or an uninfected control (not recorded which). The sequencing used whole blood, collected at baseline. The nucleotide sequence is given as TGCAGTGCTAGAGATGCAGGGGCGATCTCTCTCCGGTACGAGCAGTACTTC. This is translated as CSARDAGAISLRYEQYF.